The sample holds a few counts of the clone carrying this TCR beta chain. The data originate from a study of cytotoxic CD8 clonotypes in ibrutinib-treated CLL. Study-wide background: Response specimens were obtained following a median treatment duration of roughly 12 months, with a range of 6 to 36.

The table came from immunoSEQ multiplex PCR; TCRdb's copy has only in-frame clones and leaves some out. The sample holds 150,000 or so clones, approximately 80% seen once. CDR3 length equals 16 residues. The V segment lost 3 bases and the J segment 10 bases; nucleotides outside the gene matches: 14. Germline CDR1 LNHDA, CDR2 SQIVND (reference sequence). J is TRBJ1-4 and V is TRBV19; TRBD1 aligns across 7 bases. Sequencing used PBMCs, obtained after 24 months of ibrutinib treatment. The sequence was obtained from a human donor with chronic lymphocytic leukemia. For the CDR3, the DNA is TGTGCCAGTAGTATGGTTCCCGGGACAGATTTCAGAAAACTGTTTTTT. Residues: CASSMVPGTDFRKLFF.